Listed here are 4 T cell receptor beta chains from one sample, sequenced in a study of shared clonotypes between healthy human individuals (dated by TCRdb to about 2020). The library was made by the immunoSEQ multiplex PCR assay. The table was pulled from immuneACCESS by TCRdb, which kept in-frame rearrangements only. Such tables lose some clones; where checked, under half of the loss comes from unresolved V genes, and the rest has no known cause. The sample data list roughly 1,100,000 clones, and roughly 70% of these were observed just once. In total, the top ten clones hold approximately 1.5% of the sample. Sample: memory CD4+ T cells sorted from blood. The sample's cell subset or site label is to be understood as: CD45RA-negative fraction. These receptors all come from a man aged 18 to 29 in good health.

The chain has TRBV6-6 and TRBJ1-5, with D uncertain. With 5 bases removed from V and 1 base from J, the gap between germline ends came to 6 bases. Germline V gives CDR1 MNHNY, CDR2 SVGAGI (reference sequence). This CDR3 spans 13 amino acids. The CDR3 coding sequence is TGTGCCAGCAGTCCCTCCAGCAATCAGCCCCAGCATTTT. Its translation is CASSPSSNQPQHF.

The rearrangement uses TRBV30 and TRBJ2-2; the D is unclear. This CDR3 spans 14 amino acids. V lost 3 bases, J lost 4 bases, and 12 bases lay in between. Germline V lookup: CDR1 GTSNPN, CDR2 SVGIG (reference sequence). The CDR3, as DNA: TGTGCCTGGAGCCCCCCCCTGGGCACCGGGGAGCTGTTTTTT. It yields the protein CAWSPPLGTGELFF.

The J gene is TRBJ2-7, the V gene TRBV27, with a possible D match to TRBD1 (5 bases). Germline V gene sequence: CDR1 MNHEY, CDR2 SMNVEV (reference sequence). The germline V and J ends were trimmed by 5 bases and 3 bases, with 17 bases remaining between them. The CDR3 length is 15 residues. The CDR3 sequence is CASSPWAGNSYEQYF. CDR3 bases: TGTGCCAGCAGTCCCTGGGCAGGGAATAGCTACGAGCAGTACTTC.

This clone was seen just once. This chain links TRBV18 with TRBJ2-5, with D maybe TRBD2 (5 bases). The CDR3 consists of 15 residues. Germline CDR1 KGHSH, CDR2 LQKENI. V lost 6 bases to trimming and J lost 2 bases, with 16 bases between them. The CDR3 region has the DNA TGTGCCAGCTCGCGCCGGACTTCCCAACAAGAGACCCAGTACTTC. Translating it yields CASSRRTSQQETQYF.